A selection of T cell receptor beta chains follows, all from one sample in a study of PD-1 blockade in classical Hodgkin lymphoma. Assay used: immunoSEQ multiplex PCR; TCRdb lists only in-frame clones, some missing. This table has around 50,000 clones, roughly 80% appearing once. Source: peripheral blood mononuclear cells (PBMCs), taken before the fourth cycle of nivolumab. The receptor source for this set is a human donor with classical Hodgkin lymphoma. Both conserved end residues are trimmed from each CDR3. The size field is filled for only some rows; it gives once, few, many or a size class.

J | size | V | CDR3
TRBJ2-1 | . | TRBV6-5 | ASSWTGNNEQF
TRBJ1-1 | few | TRBV4-3 | ASSQGVRNEAF
TRBJ1-2 | . | TRBV28 | ASSLVDREDSSGYT
TRBJ2-5 | . | TRBV5-1 | ASSLRLAGGETQY
TRBJ2-3 | once | TRBV18 | ASSPFDTDTQY
TRBJ2-7 | . | TRBV6-1 | ASSGASYEQY
TRBJ2-3 | . | TRBV9 | ASSVRPSLTVDTQY
TRBJ2-7 | . | TRBV2 | ASSYTFPGTSEQY
TRBJ2-1 | . | TRBV28 | ASRHYAGSGRRSYNEQF
TRBJ1-4 | few | TRBV5-6 | ASSLATGITEKLF
TRBJ2-3 | . | TRBV18 | ASSTGLAGIDTQY
TRBJ2-1 | . | TRBV28 | ASNRHQLDDEQF
TRBJ2-1 | . | TRBV27 | ASSSRGQGDEQF
TRBJ2-7 | . | TRBV19 | ATRTSGSYEQY
TRBJ2-1 | . | TRBV5-5 | ASSLVTSVYNEQF
TRBJ2-5 | . | TRBV19 | ASRLRQHGTQY
TRBJ1-2 | . | TRBV5-4 | ASSPDVLGYGYT
TRBJ1-5 | few | TRBV6-5 | ASSYRRDQPQH
TRBJ1-5 | . | TRBV28 | AVRNWQGSYSNQPQH
TRBJ1-1 | . | TRBV11-2 | ASSYRLDRAF
TRBJ2-2 | few | TRBV7-2 | ASSLRTRAGELF
TRBJ2-2 | . | TRBV9 | ASSVASGGNTGELF
TRBJ2-3 | . | TRBV28 | ASSEEGPDTQY
TRBJ1-2 | few | TRBV28 | ASSLFPRGAVGYT
TRBJ1-5 | . | TRBV19 | ASNRAGNQPQH
TRBJ2-1 | few | TRBV9 | ASSVSGSSYNEQF
TRBJ2-1 | . | TRBV7-9 | ASSFSGSHEQF
TRBJ1-1 | . | TRBV23-1 | ASSQSMRGRTDRDTEAF
TRBJ2-3 | . | TRBV10-3 | AISDNSGRTSDTQY
TRBJ2-7 | few | TRBV10-3 | AIRRGQGDSYEQY
TRBJ1-6 | . | TRBV4-2 | ASSQDNQGSYNSPLH
TRBJ1-1 | . | TRBV2 | ASSEVRAEAF
TRBJ2-7 | . | TRBV6-5 | ASSQTYEQY
TRBJ1-3 | . | TRBV19 | ASSIVSTEGNTIY
TRBJ2-2 | . | TRBV14 | ASSQDWPIGTGELF
TRBJ2-7 | . | TRBV5-1 | ASSETSGSFEQY